This T cell receptor (beta chain) was captured by sequencing in a study of blood T cell repertoires in COVID-19. Study-level background: Collection of acute and convalescent COVID-19 samples took place in the United States, Italy and Spain. Nucleic acid was either cDNA or gDNA, and it came from T cells, B-cell-depleted T cells, or PBMCs.

Methods used by the authors: For nucleated cells, counts were estimated from reference gene primer amplification. The protocol was immunoSEQ multiplex PCR, while the TCRdb copy is restricted to in-frame clones and leaves out a portion. V, J and clone size are taken as reported in that table, and D and trimming were inferred from the DNA itself. The sample yields fewer than 200,000 clones, around 76% seen once. This CDR3 contains 11 residues. V was clipped by 7 bases and J by 8 bases, with 14 bases between them. Germline values: CDR1 SQVTM, CDR2 ANQGSEA. J is TRBJ1-1 and V is TRBV29-1; D is unresolved. The sample taken for sequencing was peripheral blood. The source is a woman aged 45-59 years with active or convalescent COVID-19. In nucleotides, the CDR3 is TGCAGCGCTAAGCCCGCGGCCGAAGCTTTCTTT. It specifies CSAKPAAEAFF.